These T cell receptor beta chains were read from a single sample in a study of response to subunit inactivated influenza vaccine. TCRdb re-derived calls from the RT-PCR reads in MiXCR, one entry per CDR3 protein. The sample gives a few hundred thousand distinct CDR3 sequences, roughly 7.9% of which show up once; roughly 14% is in the top ten. This material consisted of PBMCs from blood, taken 23 to 25 months after vaccination. These receptors originate from a man aged 45 to 70 who received an inactivated influenza vaccine. The CDR3 runs from the conserved cysteine through the conserved F or W. Each record gives: V gene, clone size, CDR3 protein. Rows may omit the clone size; those that give it use once, few, many or a size class.

TRBV7-2 | NA | CASSAPGRHNEQFF
TRBV4-2 | few | CASSQGQGRWYEQYF
TRBV27 | NA | CASSSGQGAKYSNQPQHF
TRBV20-1 | few | CSARDNNRVSYNSPLHF
TRBV6-2/TRBV6-3 | few | CASSYAQGFTEAFF
TRBV4-2 | few | CASSQEASGRFQETQYF
TRBV7-2 | few | CASSSGLAGADTQYF
TRBV25-1 | few | CASSEGGVQGINNEQFF
TRBV10-3 | NA | CAIKSHRDVYNEQFF
TRBV19 | NA | CASSVQGRTMETQYF
TRBV29-1 | many | CSAGITDTQYF
TRBV20-1 | many | CSALARLAGKGNEQFF
TRBV12-3/TRBV12-4 | NA | CASSYLDQQGFQETQYF
TRBV20-1 | many | CSASTSGNTGELFF
TRBV3-1 | NA | CASSQGGVTYNEQFF
TRBV10-3 | many | CAISESVRPGASSYNEQFF
TRBV4-2 | NA | CASGQRTGDNSPLHF
TRBV18 | NA | CASSPTSGRFNEQFF
TRBV10-1 | NA | CASSDIRGGRADTQYF
TRBV20-1 | NA | CSASGGNVRTEQFF
TRBV5-1 | NA | CASADGSYNSPLHF
TRBV21-1 | NA | CAIGRTFYSNQPQHF
TRBV20-1 | few | CSARDPGTGNLETQYF
TRBV6-5 | many | CASSSYAGANVLTF
TRBV20-1 | NA | CSARKVSGSWETQYF
TRBV4-1 | many | CASSQDYIGIQETQYF
TRBV20-1 | NA | CSARTSGRAIHYEQYF
TRBV15 | few | CATSREPADNEQFF
TRBV12-3/TRBV12-4 | few | CASRFSQGTDTQYF
TRBV7-9 | few | CASSAGAAVTDTQYF
TRBV14 | many | CASSQDSGTIQYF
TRBV5-6 | few | CASSGMTERSLYYEQYF
TRBV2 | NA | CASSEDGRAGDEQYF
TRBV5-1 | many | CASSVEGHTQYF
TRBV6-2/TRBV6-3 | NA | CASSYRDDRNQPQHF
TRBV7-9 | NA | CASSYATSFSGNTIYF
TRBV7-2 | few | CASSPPGQGRDTQYF
TRBV10-3 | NA | CAISELWTGNDEQYF
TRBV20-1 | many | CSARGGEETQYF
TRBV5-1 | NA | CASSLELGLEGEQYF
TRBV5-6 | NA | CASSSSGTSGAPYQETQYF
TRBV7-9 | few | CASSFSGTGYGYTF
TRBV3-1 | few | CASSTRTGGGYTF
TRBV7-2 | NA | CASSRQGVLSNEQYF
TRBV15 | few | CATSRDLGGREYGYTF